This TCR beta chain is from a study of blood T cells in healthy people across ages. Broader study findings: Naive T cell percentage strongly correlated with TCR beta diversity. Age advanced and TCR beta diversity per million T cells fell, roughly linearly.

As regards this clonotype: Its cognate antigen is unknown.

A sample-barcoded 5' primer and a J-beta primer mix were used in a second PCR of roughly 7 to 12 cycles. TCRdb reprocessed the 5' RACE reads via MiXCR and lists one record per CDR3 protein. The table records hundreds of thousands of distinct CDR3 sequences, approximately 44% of them present only once. The CDR3 is made up of 16 amino acids. The germline gives CDR1 LGHDT, CDR2 YNNKEL (reference sequence). The clonotype comes from a man between 60 and 75 years old in good health. Sequencing input: blood. The rearrangement links TRBV3-1 to TRBJ2-7, with 9 bases that match TRBD2. The end of the DNA aligns better with TRBJ2-5, so the J call may be wrong. CDR3 protein: CASSQPNLAGLETQYF. For the CDR3, the DNA is TGTGCCAGCAGCCAACCGAACCTAGCGGGACTGGAGACCCAGTACTTC.